These T cell receptor beta chains were read from a single sample in a study of technical replicates of blood from a few donors. Assay: immunoSEQ multiplex PCR; the TCRdb copy retains only in-frame clones and omits some. The sample includes about 49,000 clones, 80% to 95% seen only once; the top ten take 3% to 5%. Sequences were obtained from PBMCs. The origin of the receptors is a human donor in good health. Some clones in this sample may be carry-over from other donors' samples. Both conserved end residues are part of each CDR3. Fields, in order: D gene, clone size, V gene, J gene, CDR3 protein, CDR3 DNA. D genes are given only for firm matches. Expanded clones get a size class; other rows say once, few or many, or leave the size out.

d_gene: TRBD2; abundance: .; v_gene: TRBV30; j_gene: TRBJ2-3; CDR3aa: CAGLAGDTQYF; CDR3nt: TGTGCGGGACTAGCGGGAGATACGCAGTATTTT
d_gene: .; abundance: few; v_gene: TRBV4-3; j_gene: TRBJ2-3; CDR3aa: CASSGALRGTQYF; CDR3nt: TGCGCCAGCAGCGGTGCCCTCCGCGGTACGCAGTATTTT
d_gene: .; abundance: .; v_gene: TRBV12-5; j_gene: TRBJ2-3; CDR3aa: CASGLGGRQDRNTQYF; CDR3nt: TGTGCTAGTGGTTTGGGGGGTCGACAGGATAGAAATACGCAGTATTTT
d_gene: .; abundance: .; v_gene: TRBV19; j_gene: TRBJ1-3; CDR3aa: CASSISYSSGNTIYF; CDR3nt: TGTGCCAGTAGTATAAGCTACAGCTCTGGAAACACCATATATTTT
d_gene: .; abundance: .; v_gene: TRBV7-2; j_gene: TRBJ1-2; CDR3aa: CASSLQRANYGYTF; CDR3nt: TGTGCCAGCAGCCTCCAAAGAGCTAACTATGGCTACACCTTC
d_gene: TRBD2; abundance: .; v_gene: TRBV6-5; j_gene: TRBJ2-7; CDR3aa: CASSYSRGAYEQYF; CDR3nt: TGTGCCAGCAGTTACTCGCGGGGGGCCTACGAGCAGTACTTC
d_gene: .; abundance: .; v_gene: TRBV19; j_gene: TRBJ1-2; CDR3aa: CASSAGPGAYGYTF; CDR3nt: TGTGCCAGTAGTGCGGGGCCTGGGGCCTATGGCTACACCTTC
d_gene: .; abundance: .; v_gene: TRBV27; j_gene: TRBJ2-2; CDR3aa: CASSWTFNTGELFF; CDR3nt: TGTGCCAGCAGCTGGACTTTTAACACCGGGGAGCTGTTTTTT
d_gene: TRBD2; abundance: .; v_gene: TRBV5-1; j_gene: TRBJ2-7; CDR3aa: CASSQQGGGIPDEQYF; CDR3nt: TGCGCCAGCAGCCAACAGGGCGGGGGGATACCTGACGAGCAGTACTTC
d_gene: TRBD2; abundance: .; v_gene: TRBV2; j_gene: TRBJ2-4; CDR3aa: CASSPELAVGFLGMVKNIQYF; CDR3nt: TGTGCCAGCAGCCCGGAACTAGCGGTCGGGTTCCTCGGTATGGTCAAAAACATTCAGTACTTC
d_gene: TRBD1; abundance: .; v_gene: TRBV2; j_gene: TRBJ2-7; CDR3aa: CASRQGTNYEQYF; CDR3nt: TGTGCCAGCAGACAGGGGACCAACTACGAGCAGTACTTC
d_gene: TRBD1; abundance: .; v_gene: TRBV5-4; j_gene: TRBJ2-2; CDR3aa: CASSRQGKTGELFF; CDR3nt: TGTGCCAGCAGCCGACAGGGGAAGACCGGGGAGCTGTTTTTT
d_gene: TRBD1; abundance: once; v_gene: TRBV14; j_gene: TRBJ2-7; CDR3aa: CASGGRGPYEQYF; CDR3nt: TGTGCCAGCGGCGGCAGGGGGCCCTACGAGCAGTACTTC
d_gene: TRBD2; abundance: few; v_gene: TRBV4-1; j_gene: TRBJ2-3; CDR3aa: CASSHLAGTTDTQYF; CDR3nt: TGCGCCAGCAGCCACCTAGCGGGAACAACAGATACGCAGTATTTT
d_gene: TRBD2; abundance: .; v_gene: TRBV7-2; j_gene: TRBJ2-1; CDR3aa: CASSSRLAGYNEQFF; CDR3nt: TGTGCCAGCAGCTCGAGACTAGCGGGCTACAATGAGCAGTTCTTC
d_gene: TRBD2; abundance: .; v_gene: TRBV7-2; j_gene: TRBJ2-7; CDR3aa: CASSSHMTGLAAIEQYF; CDR3nt: TGTGCCAGCAGCTCACACATGACGGGACTAGCTGCCATCGAGCAGTACTTC
d_gene: .; abundance: .; v_gene: TRBV29-1; j_gene: TRBJ1-1; CDR3aa: CSGHGRLNTEAFF; CDR3nt: TGCAGCGGCCATGGCAGACTAAACACTGAAGCTTTCTTT
d_gene: TRBD1; abundance: .; v_gene: TRBV19; j_gene: TRBJ1-6; CDR3aa: CASSQTGGNSPLHF; CDR3nt: TGTGCCAGTAGCCAGACAGGGGGTAATTCACCCCTCCACTTT
d_gene: TRBD2; abundance: .; v_gene: TRBV7-8; j_gene: TRBJ2-3; CDR3aa: CASSRSGSTDTQYF; CDR3nt: TGTGCCAGCAGCCGTAGCGGGAGCACAGATACGCAGTATTTT
d_gene: TRBD2; abundance: .; v_gene: TRBV2; j_gene: TRBJ2-7; CDR3aa: CASSEFPSGVREQYF; CDR3nt: TGTGCCAGCAGTGAATTCCCTAGCGGGGTGCGCGAGCAGTACTTC